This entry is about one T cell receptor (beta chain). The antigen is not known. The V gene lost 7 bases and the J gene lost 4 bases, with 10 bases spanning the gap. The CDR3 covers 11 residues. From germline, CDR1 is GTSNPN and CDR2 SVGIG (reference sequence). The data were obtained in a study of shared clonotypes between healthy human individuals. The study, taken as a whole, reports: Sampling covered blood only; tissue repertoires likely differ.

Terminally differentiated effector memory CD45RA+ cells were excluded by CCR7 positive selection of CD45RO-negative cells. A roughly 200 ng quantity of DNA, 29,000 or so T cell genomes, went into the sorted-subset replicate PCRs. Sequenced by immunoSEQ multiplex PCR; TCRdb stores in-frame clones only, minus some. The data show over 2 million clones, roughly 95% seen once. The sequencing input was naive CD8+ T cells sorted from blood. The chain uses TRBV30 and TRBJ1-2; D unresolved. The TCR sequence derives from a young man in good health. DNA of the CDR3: TGTGCCTCGAGGGAGATCTATGGCTACACCTTC. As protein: CASREIYGYTF.